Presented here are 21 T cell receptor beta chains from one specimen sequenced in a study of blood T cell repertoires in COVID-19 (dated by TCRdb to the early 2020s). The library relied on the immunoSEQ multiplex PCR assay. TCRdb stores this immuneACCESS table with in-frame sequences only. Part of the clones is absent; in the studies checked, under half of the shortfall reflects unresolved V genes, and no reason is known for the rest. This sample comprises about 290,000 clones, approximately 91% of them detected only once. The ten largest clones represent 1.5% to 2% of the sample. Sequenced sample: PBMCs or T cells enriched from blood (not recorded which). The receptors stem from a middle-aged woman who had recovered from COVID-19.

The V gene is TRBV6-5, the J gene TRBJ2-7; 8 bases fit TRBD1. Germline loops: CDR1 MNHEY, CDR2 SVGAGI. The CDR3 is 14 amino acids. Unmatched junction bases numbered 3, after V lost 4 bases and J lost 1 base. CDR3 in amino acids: CASSFRGRSYEQYF. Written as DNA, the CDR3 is TGTGCCAGCAGTTTCAGGGGGCGATCCTACGAGCAGTACTTC.

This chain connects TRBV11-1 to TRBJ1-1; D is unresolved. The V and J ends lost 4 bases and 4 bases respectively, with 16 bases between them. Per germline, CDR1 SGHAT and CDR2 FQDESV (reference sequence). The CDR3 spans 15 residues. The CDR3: CASSYDRHPATEAFF. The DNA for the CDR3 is TGTGCCAGCAGCTACGATAGACACCCAGCCACTGAAGCTTTCTTT. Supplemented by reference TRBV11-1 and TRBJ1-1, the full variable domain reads EAEVAQSPRYKITEKSQAVAFWCDPISGHATLYWYRQILGQGPELLVQFQDESVVDDSQLPKDRFSAERLKGVDSTLKIQPAELGDSAMYLCASSYDRHPATEAFFGQGTRLTVV.

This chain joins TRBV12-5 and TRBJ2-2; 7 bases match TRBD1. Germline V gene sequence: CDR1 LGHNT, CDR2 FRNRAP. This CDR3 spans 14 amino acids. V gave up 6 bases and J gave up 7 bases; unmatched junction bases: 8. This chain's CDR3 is CASGPPTGIGELFF. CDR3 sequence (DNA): TGTGCTAGTGGCCCCCCGACAGGGATCGGGGAGCTGTTTTTT.

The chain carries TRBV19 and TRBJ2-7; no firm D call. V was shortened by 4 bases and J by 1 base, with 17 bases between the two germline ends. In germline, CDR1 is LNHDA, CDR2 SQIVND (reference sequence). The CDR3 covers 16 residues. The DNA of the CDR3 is TGTGCCAGTAGTAGTATGGGCCGTTATGGGTCCTACGAGCAGTACTTC. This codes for CASSSMGRYGSYEQYF.

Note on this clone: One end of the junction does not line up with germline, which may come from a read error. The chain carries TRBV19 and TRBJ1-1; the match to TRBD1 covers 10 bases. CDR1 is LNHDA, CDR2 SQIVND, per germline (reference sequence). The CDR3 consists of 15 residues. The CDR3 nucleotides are TGTGCCAGTAGAGGACAGGGGGGTGTGAAGACTGAAGCTTTCTTT. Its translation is CASRGQGGVKTEAFF.

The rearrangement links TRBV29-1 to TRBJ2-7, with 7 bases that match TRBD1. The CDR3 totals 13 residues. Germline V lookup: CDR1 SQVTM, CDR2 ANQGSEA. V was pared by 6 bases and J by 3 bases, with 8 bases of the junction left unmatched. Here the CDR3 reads CSVVRDSNYEQYF. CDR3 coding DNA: TGCAGCGTCGTGAGGGACAGTAACTACGAGCAGTACTTC.

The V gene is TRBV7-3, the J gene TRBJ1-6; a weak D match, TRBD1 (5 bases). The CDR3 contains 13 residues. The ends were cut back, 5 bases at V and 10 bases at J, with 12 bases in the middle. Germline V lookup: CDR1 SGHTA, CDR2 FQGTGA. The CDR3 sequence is CASSPGGSSPLHF. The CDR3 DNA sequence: TGTGCCAGCAGCCCCGGGGGGAGCTCACCCCTCCACTTT.

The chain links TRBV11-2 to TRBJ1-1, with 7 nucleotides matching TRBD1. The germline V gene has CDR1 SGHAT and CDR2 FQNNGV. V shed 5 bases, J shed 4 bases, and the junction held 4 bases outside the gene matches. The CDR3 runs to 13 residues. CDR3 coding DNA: TGTGCCAGCAGCCCCGACAGGGCCACTGAAGCTTTCTTT. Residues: CASSPDRATEAFF. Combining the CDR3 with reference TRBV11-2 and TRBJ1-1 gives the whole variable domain EAGVAQSPRYKIIEKRQSVAFWCNPISGHATLYWYQQILGQGPKLLIQFQNNGVVDDSQLPKDRFSAERLKGVDSTLKIQPAKLEDSAVYLCASSPDRATEAFFGQGTRLTVV.

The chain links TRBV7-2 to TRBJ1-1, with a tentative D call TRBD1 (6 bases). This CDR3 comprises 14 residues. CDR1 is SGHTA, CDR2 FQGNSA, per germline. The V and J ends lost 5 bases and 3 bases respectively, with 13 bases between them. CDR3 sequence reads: CASSGYREDTEAFF. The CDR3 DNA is TGTGCCAGCAGCGGTTACAGGGAAGACACTGAAGCTTTCTTT.

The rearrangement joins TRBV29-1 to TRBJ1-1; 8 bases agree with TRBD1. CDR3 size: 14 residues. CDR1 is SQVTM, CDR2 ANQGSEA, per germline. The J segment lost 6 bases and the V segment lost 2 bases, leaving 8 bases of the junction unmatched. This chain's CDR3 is CSVERGTGGAEAFF. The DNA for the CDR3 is TGCAGCGTTGAACGGGGGACAGGAGGGGCTGAAGCTTTCTTT.

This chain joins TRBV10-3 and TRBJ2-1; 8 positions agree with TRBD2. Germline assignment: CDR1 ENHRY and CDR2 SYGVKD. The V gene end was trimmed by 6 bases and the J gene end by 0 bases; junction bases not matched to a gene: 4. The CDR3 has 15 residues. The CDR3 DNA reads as TGTGCCATCAGGGACGGGGGGGCCTCCTACAATGAGCAGTTCTTC. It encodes CAIRDGGASYNEQFF.

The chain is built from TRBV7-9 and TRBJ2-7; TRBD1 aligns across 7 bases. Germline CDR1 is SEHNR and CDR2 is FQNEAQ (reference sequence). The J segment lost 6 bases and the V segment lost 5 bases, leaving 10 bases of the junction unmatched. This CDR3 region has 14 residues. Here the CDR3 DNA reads TGTGCCAGCAGCCGAGGGGGCTTCTACTCCGAGCAGTACTTC. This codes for CASSRGGFYSEQYF.

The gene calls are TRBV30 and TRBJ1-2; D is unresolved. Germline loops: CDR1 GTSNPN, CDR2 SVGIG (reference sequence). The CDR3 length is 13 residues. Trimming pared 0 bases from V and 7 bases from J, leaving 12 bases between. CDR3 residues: CAWSVTNGGGYTF. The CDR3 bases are TGTGCCTGGAGTGTAACTAATGGAGGTGGCTACACCTTC.

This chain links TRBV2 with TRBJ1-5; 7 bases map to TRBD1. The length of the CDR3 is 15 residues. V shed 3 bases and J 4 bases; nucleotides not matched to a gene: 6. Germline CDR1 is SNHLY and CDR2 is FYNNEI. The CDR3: CASSDQGQQNQPQHF. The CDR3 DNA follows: TGTGCCAGCAGTGACCAGGGACAGCAAAATCAGCCCCAGCATTTT.

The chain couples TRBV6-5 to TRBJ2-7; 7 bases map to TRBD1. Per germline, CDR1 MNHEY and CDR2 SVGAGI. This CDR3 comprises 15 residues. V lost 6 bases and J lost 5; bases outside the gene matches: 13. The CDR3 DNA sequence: TGTGCCAGCAGCCCGGGACAGCTGCCCCTCCACGAGCAGTACTTC. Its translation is CASSPGQLPLHEQYF.

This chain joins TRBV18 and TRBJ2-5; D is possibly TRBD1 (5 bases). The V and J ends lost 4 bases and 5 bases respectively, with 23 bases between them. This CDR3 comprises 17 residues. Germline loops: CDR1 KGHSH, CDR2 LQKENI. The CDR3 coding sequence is TGTGCCAGCTCACAGGGGTCTCAGGGAAATCGGTTGGAGACCCAGTACTTC. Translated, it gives CASSQGSQGNRLETQYF. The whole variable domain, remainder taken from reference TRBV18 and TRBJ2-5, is NAGVMQNPRHLVRRRGQEARLRCSPMKGHSHVYWYRQLPEEGLKFMVYLQKENIIDESGMPKERFSAEFPKEGPSILRIQQVVRGDSAAYFCASSQGSQGNRLETQYFGPGTRLLVL.

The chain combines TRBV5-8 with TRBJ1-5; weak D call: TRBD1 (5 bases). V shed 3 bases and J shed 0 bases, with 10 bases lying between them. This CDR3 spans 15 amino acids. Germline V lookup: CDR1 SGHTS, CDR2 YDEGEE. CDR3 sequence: CASSWGGNSNQPQHF. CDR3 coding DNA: TGTGCCAGCAGCTGGGGGGGGAATAGCAATCAGCCCCAGCATTTT.

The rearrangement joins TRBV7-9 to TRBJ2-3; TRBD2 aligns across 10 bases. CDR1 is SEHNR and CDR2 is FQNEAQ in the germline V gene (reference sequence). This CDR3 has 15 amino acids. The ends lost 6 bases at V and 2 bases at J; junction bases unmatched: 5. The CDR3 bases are TGTGCCAGCAGGGTAGCGGGGGGATACACAGATACGCAGTATTTT. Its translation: CASRVAGGYTDTQYF.

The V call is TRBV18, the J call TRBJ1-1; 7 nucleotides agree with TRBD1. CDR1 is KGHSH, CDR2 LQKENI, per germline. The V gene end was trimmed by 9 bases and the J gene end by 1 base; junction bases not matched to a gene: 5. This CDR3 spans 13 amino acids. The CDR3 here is CASSTGRNTEAFF. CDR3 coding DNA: TGTGCCAGTTCGACAGGGCGGAACACTGAAGCTTTCTTT.

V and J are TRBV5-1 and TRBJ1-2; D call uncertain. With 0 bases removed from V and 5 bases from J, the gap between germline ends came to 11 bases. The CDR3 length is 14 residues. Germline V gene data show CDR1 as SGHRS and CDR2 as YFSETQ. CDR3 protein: CASSLGSGLYGYTF. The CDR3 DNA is TGCGCCAGCAGCTTGGGTTCAGGACTTTATGGCTACACCTTC.

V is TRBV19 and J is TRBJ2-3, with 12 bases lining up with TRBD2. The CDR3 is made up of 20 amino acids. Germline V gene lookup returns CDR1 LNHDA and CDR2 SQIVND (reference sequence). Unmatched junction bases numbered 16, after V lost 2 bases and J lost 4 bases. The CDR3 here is CASSIFSSGRGRGLADTQYF. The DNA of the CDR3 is TGTGCCAGTAGTATATTCTCTAGCGGGAGGGGTCGGGGTCTTGCAGATACGCAGTATTTT.